This T cell receptor beta chain was obtained from a study of OX40 agonist ivuxolimab in advanced cancers. Study-wide context: Mean age 60 years, range about 20 to 90; around 80% male. Antecedent anti-PD-1, anti-PD-L1 or anti-CTLA-4 therapy was permissible, with around 41% having received some. Study findings and constraints: On average, CD8+ T cells had more expanded clones than CD4+.

Assay used: immunoSEQ multiplex PCR; TCRdb lists only in-frame clones, some missing. The sample records fewer than 85,000 clones, 70% to 90% being singletons. This CDR3 is 13 amino acids long. V dropped 7 bases and J dropped 3 bases, with 9 bases sitting between them. Germline CDR1 LNHDA, CDR2 SQIVND (reference sequence). Comment on this clone: The antigen remains undetermined.

V usage is TRBV19 and J usage is TRBJ2-2; maybe TRBD1 (5 bases). The sample in question was CD4+ or CD8+ T cells sorted from blood, obtained in a trial of the OX40 agonist ivuxolimab. The clonotype comes from an adult with an advanced solid tumor such as melanoma, head and neck, liver or kidney cancer. The CDR3 loop is CASIAGYTGELFF. The CDR3 nucleotides are TGTGCCAGTATCGCAGGGTACACCGGGGAGCTGTTTTTT.